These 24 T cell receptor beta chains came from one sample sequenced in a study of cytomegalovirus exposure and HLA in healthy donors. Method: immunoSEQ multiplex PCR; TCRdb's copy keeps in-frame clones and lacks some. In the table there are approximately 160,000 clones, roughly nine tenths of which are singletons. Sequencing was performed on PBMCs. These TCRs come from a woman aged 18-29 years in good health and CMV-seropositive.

As DNA, the CDR3 is TGTGCCAGCAGTTCCCCGGACAACCAAGAGACCCAGTACTTC. This encodes CASSSPDNQETQYF. This chain joins TRBV28 and TRBJ2-5; D possibly corresponds to TRBD1 (5 bases). Germline CDR1 MDHEN, CDR2 SYDVKM. Trimming left V 4 bases short and J 0 bases short, with 9 bases between. The CDR3 covers 14 residues.

The CDR3 spells CASSRTGGFATGELFF. CDR3 coding DNA: TGCGCCAGCAGTCGGACAGGGGGTTTTGCTACCGGGGAGCTGTTTTTT. V usage is TRBV5-1 and J usage is TRBJ2-2, with 10 bases aligning to TRBD1. Germline V lookup: CDR1 SGHRS, CDR2 YFSETQ. The junction had 9 bases not matched to a gene; V was cut back by 5 bases and J by 5 bases. This CDR3 region has 16 residues.

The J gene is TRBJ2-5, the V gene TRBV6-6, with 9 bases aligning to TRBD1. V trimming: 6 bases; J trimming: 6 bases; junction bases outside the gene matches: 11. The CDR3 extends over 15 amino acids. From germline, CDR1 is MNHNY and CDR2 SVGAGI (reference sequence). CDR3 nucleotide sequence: TGTGCCAGCAGGCGAAGGGGACAGGGAGTCCAGACCCAGTACTTC. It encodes CASRRRGQGVQTQYF.

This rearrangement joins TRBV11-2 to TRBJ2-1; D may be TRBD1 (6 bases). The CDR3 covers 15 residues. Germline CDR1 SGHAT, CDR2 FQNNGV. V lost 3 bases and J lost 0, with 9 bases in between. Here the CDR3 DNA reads TGTGCCAGCAGCTTCCGGGACAACTCCTACAATGAGCAGTTCTTC. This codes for CASSFRDNSYNEQFF. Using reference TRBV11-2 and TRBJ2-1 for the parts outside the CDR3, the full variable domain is EAGVAQSPRYKIIEKRQSVAFWCNPISGHATLYWYQQILGQGPKLLIQFQNNGVVDDSQLPKDRFSAERLKGVDSTLKIQPAKLEDSAVYLCASSFRDNSYNEQFFGPGTRLTVL.

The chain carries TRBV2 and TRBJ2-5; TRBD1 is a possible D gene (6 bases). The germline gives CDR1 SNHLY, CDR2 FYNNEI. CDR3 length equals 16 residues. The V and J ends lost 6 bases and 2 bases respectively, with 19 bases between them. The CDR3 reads CASRSSPDRLQETQYF. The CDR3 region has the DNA TGTGCCAGCAGGTCGTCGCCCGACAGGCTACAAGAGACCCAGTACTTC.

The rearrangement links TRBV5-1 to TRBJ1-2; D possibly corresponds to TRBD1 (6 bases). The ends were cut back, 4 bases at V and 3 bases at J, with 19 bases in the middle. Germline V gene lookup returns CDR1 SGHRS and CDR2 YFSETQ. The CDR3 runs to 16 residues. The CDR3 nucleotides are TGCGCCAGCAGCCCGATAACAGGGTATTCCGACTATGGCTACACCTTC. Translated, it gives CASSPITGYSDYGYTF. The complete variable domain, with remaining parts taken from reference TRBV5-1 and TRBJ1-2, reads KAGVTQTPRYLIKTRGQQVTLSCSPISGHRSVSWYQQTPGQGLQFLFEYFSETQRNKGNFPGRFSGRQFSNSRSEMNVSTLELGDSALYLCASSPITGYSDYGYTFGSGTRLTVV.

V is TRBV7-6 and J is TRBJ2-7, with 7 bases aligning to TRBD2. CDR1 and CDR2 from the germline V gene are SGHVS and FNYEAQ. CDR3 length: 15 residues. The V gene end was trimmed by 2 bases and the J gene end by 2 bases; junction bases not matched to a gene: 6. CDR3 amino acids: CASSLREGPTYEQYF. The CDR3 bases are TGTGCCAGCAGCTTAAGGGAGGGACCCACCTACGAGCAGTACTTC.

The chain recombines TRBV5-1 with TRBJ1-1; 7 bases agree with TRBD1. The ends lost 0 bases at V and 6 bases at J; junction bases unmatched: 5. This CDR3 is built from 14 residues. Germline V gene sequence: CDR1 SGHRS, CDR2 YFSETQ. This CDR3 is CASSLGRGVAEAFF. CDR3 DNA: TGCGCCAGCAGCTTGGGCAGGGGGGTGGCTGAAGCTTTCTTT.

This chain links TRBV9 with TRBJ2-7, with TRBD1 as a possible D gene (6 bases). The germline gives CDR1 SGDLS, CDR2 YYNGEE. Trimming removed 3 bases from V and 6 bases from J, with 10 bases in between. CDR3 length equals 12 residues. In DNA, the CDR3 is TGTGCCAGCAGCGGAGACAGGTCCGAGCAGTACTTC. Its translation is CASSGDRSEQYF.

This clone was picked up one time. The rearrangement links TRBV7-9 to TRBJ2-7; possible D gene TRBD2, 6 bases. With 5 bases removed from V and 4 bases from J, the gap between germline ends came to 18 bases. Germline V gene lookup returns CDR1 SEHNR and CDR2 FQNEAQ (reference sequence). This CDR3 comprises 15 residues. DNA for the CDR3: TGTGCCAGCAGCGAACCGACCGCGGGGCCTTACGAGCAGTACTTC. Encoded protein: CASSEPTAGPYEQYF.

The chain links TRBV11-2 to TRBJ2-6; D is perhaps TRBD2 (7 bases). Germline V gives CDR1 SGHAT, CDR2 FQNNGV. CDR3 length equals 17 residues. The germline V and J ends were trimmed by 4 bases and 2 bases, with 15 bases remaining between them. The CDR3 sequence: CASSSKGRGPGANVLTF. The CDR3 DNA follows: TGTGCCAGCAGCTCCAAGGGGCGGGGGCCTGGGGCCAACGTCCTGACTTTC.

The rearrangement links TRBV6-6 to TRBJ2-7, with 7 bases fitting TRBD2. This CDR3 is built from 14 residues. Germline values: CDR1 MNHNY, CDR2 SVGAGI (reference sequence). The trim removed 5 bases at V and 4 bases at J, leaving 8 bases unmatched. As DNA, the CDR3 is TGTGCCAGCAGTGCTCCGGGGCGGGGGTACGAGCAGTACTTC. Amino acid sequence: CASSAPGRGYEQYF.

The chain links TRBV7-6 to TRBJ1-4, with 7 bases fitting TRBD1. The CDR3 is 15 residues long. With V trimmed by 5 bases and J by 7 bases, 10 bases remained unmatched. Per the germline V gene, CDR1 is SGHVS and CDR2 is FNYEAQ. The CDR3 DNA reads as TGTGCCAGCAGCGGATTAGGGGGCTCTTTTGAAAAACTGTTTTTT. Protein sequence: CASSGLGGSFEKLFF.

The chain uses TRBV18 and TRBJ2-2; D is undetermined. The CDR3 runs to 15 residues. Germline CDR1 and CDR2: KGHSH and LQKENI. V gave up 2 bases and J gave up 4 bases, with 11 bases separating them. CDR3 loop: CASSPDATATGELFF. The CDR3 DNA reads TGTGCCAGCTCACCAGACGCTACAGCCACCGGGGAGCTGTTTTTT.

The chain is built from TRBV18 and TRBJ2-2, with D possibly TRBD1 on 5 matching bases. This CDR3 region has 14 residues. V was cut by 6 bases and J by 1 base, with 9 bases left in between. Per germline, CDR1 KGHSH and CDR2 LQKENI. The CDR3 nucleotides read TGTGCCAGCTCGCCGACAGTGAACACCGGGGAGCTGTTTTTT. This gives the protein CASSPTVNTGELFF.

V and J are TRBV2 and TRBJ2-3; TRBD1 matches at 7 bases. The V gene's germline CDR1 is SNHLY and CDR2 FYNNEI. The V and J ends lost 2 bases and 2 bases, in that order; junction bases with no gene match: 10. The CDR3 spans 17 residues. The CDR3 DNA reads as TGTGCCAGCAGTGAACCAACAGGGGCCGACCTCACAGATACGCAGTATTTT. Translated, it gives CASSEPTGADLTDTQYF. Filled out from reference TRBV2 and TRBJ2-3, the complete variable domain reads EPEVTQTPSHQVTQMGQEVILRCVPISNHLYFYWYRQILGQKVEFLVSFYNNEISEKSEIFDDQFSVERPDGSNFTLKIRSTKLEDSAMYFCASSEPTGADLTDTQYFGPGTRLTVL.

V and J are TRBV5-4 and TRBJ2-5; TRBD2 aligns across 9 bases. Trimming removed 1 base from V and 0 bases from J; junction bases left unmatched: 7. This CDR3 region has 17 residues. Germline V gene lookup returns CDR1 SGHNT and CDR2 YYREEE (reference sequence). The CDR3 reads CASSLLGAGGNQETQYF. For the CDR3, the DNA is TGTGCCAGCAGCTTGTTGGGCGCGGGGGGGAACCAAGAGACCCAGTACTTC.

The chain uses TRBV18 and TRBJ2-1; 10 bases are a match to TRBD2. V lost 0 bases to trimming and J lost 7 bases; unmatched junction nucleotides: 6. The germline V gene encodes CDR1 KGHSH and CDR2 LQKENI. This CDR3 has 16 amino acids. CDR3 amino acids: CASSPPRLAGENEQFF. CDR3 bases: TGTGCCAGCTCACCACCACGTCTAGCGGGGGAAAATGAGCAGTTCTTC.

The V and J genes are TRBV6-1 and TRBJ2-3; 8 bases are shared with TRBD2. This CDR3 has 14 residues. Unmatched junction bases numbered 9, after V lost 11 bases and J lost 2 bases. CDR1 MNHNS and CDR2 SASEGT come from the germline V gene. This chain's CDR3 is CASGRVGTTDTQYF. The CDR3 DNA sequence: TGTGCCTCCGGGAGGGTTGGGACCACAGATACGCAGTATTTT.

CDR3 in DNA: TGTGCCAGCAGCGTCGCTTGGGACAGGGGGAACACCGGGGAGCTGTTTTTT. The encoded protein is CASSVAWDRGNTGELFF. The chain recombines TRBV9 with TRBJ2-2; 10 bases line up with TRBD1. The CDR3 sequence is 17 residues long. CDR1 is SGDLS, CDR2 YYNGEE, per germline. Trimming cost V 2 bases and J 1 base; bases outside gene matches: 5.

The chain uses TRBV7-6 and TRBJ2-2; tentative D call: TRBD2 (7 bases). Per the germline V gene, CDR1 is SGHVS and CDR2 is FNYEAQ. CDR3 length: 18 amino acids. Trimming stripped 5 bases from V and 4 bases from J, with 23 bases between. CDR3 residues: CASSPPLGGASGTGELFF. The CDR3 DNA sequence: TGTGCCAGCAGCCCCCCGTTGGGGGGGGCTTCGGGCACCGGGGAGCTGTTTTTT.

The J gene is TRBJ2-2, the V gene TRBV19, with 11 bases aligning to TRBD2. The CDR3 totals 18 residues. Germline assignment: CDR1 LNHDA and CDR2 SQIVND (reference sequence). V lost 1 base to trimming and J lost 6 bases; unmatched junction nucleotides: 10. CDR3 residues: CASSIVTSGRVGPGELFF. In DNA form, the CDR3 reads TGTGCCAGTAGTATAGTTACTAGCGGGAGAGTCGGCCCCGGGGAGCTGTTTTTT.

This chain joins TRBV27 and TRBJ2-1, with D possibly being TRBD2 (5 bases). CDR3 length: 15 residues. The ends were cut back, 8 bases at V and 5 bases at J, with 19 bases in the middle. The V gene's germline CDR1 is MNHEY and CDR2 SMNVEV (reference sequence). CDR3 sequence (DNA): TGTGCCAGCTGCCCAAGAGGGTATAAGGACAATGAGCAGTTCTTC. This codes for CASCPRGYKDNEQFF.

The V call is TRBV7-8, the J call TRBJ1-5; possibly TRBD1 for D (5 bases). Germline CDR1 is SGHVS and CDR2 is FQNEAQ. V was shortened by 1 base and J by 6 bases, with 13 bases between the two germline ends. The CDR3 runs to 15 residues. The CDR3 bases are TGTGCCAGCAGCTTAGGAGGGGTGGGGGGTCAGCCCCAGCATTTT. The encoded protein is CASSLGGVGGQPQHF.